The source of this T cell receptor (beta chain) is a study of shared clonotypes between healthy human individuals. It was CD45RO-negative cells, positively selected for CCR7, that made up naive CD8 cells, with terminally differentiated effector memory CD45RA+ cells excluded. Whole-study findings and limits: There were few donors, and this limited the genetic and exposure-history diversity represented.

A remark on this clone: The antigen is unknown.

The CDR3 extends over 16 amino acids. V was pared by 4 bases and J by 7 bases, with 8 bases of the junction left unmatched. Looked up from germline, CDR1 is SGHDN and CDR2 is FVKESK. TCRdb keeps only in-frame clones here, not all; method: immunoSEQ multiplex PCR. Among about 2.1 million clones listed, about 94% were seen once. What was sequenced was naive CD8+ T cells from PBMCs. This receptor was taken from a man between 18 and 35 years old in good health. Some clones in this sample may be carry-over from other donors' samples. The rearrangement uses TRBV14 and TRBJ1-5; 12 bases line up with TRBD1. The CDR3 loop reads CASSPAGTGGGQPQHF. DNA for the CDR3: TGTGCCAGCAGCCCTGCCGGGACAGGGGGCGGCCAGCCCCAGCATTTT.